This is a list of T cell receptor beta chains from one sample in a study of CD8 T cells in ankylosing spondylitis. TCRdb itself ran the 5' RACE reads through MiXCR, one entry per CDR3 protein. This table has 750,000 to 850,000 distinct CDR3 sequences, 10% to 15% appearing once. The source material was blood, either unsorted or a sorted T cell fraction (not recorded which). The receptor set was obtained from a male donor with ankylosing spondylitis. CDR3s include the opening cysteine and the closing phenylalanine or tryptophan. A D gene is named only where the DNA matches it firmly. Size is omitted from some rows. Given values are once, few, many or a class for expanded clones.

j_gene,abundance,len,d_gene,v_gene,CDR3nt,CDR3aa
TRBJ1-2,.,13,.,TRBV11-2,TGTGCCAGCAGCTCCCTAGAGGGCCTGGGCTACACCTTC,CASSSLEGLGYTF
TRBJ2-3,many,14,.,TRBV20-1,TGCAGTGCAGTGAGGCACTGGGACACAGATACGCAGTATTTT,CSAVRHWDTDTQYF
TRBJ1-4,few,17,TRBD1,TRBV18,TGTGCCAGCTCACCTTACTTCCGGGACAGAATTAATGAAAAACTGTTTTTT,CASSPYFRDRINEKLFF
TRBJ2-2,many,14,.,TRBV7-9,TGTGCCAGCAGCTGGGGACAGAACACCGGGGAGCTGTTTTTT,CASSWGQNTGELFF
TRBJ1-1,.,14,.,TRBV7-3,TGTGCCAGCAGCTTGAGTGCAGTGAACACTGAAGCTTTCTTT,CASSLSAVNTEAFF
TRBJ2-2,.,16,.,TRBV20-1,TGCAGTGCTAGAGATCCGACTACACGGAACACCGGGGAGCTGTTTTTT,CSARDPTTRNTGELFF
TRBJ2-7,many,12,.,TRBV29-1,TGCAGCGTTGGGTCGCTCAACTACGAGCAGTACTTC,CSVGSLNYEQYF
TRBJ2-7,few,19,.,TRBV4-3,TGCGCCAGCAGCCAAGCGATATCCTCCGGGACCTACGCCGTTTACGAGCAGTACTTC,CASSQAISSGTYAVYEQYF
TRBJ1-4,few,15,.,TRBV2,TGTGCCAGCAGTTCCCTTTTGGGGAAAAATGAAAAACTGTTTTTT,CASSSLLGKNEKLFF
TRBJ2-5,few,13,TRBD1,TRBV20-1,TGCAGTGCGATCGACAGGGGCCAAGAGACCCAGTACTTC,CSAIDRGQETQYF
TRBJ1-6,few,14,TRBD1,TRBV7-3,TGTGCCAGCAGCTCCACAGGGGCGAATTCACCCCTCCACTTT,CASSSTGANSPLHF
TRBJ2-7,.,14,TRBD1,TRBV12-3/TRBV12-4,TGTGCCAGCAGTTTAACAGGGGACCGGCGGAGGTACTACTTC,CASSLTGDRRRYYF
TRBJ1-1,.,15,.,TRBV5-1,TGCGCCAGCAGCAGAACGACGGGCCCAGCCACTGAAGCTTTCTTT,CASSRTTGPATEAFF
TRBJ2-6,.,17,.,TRBV6-5,TGTGCCAGCAGTTACCCCAGGGAGATGAGTGGGGCCAACGTCCTGACTTTC,CASSYPREMSGANVLTF
TRBJ2-2,.,13,.,TRBV2,TGTGCCAGCGAGGGGGACGGCACCGGGGAGCTGTTTTTT,CASEGDGTGELFF
TRBJ2-1,many,14,TRBD1,TRBV6-5,TGTGCCAGCAGTTTTAGGGACAGGAGTGATGAGCAGTTCTTC,CASSFRDRSDEQFF
TRBJ2-3,once,15,TRBD1,TRBV10-3,TGTGCCACCTCCTCCGGGACAGGGCTCACAGATACGCAGTATTTT,CATSSGTGLTDTQYF
TRBJ1-1,.,16,.,TRBV5-1,TGCGCCAGCAGCTTTATCGTGGGCCGGTCCAACACTGAAGCTTTCTTT,CASSFIVGRSNTEAFF
TRBJ2-7,few,18,.,TRBV5-1,TGCGCCAGCAGCTCGGGACGGCTAATGGAAAGGGGAACCTACGAGCAGTACTTC,CASSSGRLMERGTYEQYF
TRBJ1-1,few,11,.,TRBV2,TGTGCCAGCAGTGAAGGCAGGGGAGCTTTCTTT,CASSEGRGAFF
TRBJ2-1,.,18,.,TRBV6-2/TRBV6-3,TGTGCCAGCAGCAAATGGGGGCCGGGGACTATCTCCTACAATGAGCAGTTCTTC,CASSKWGPGTISYNEQFF
TRBJ1-2,.,14,TRBD1,TRBV6-1,TGTGCCAGCAGTAAGGACAGGGTGGCCTATGGCTACACCTTC,CASSKDRVAYGYTF
TRBJ2-3,few,15,TRBD1,TRBV7-2,TGTGCCAGCAGCCGCGACAGGGTGGTCAGTGTTACGCAGTATTTT,CASSRDRVVSVTQYF
TRBJ2-7,many,15,TRBD2,TRBV5-1,TGCGCCAGCAGCTCTGTAGCGGGATTGGAAGGCGAGCAGTACTTC,CASSSVAGLEGEQYF
TRBJ1-2,.,13,.,TRBV4-2,TGTGCCATCAGCCCGGTACCTAACTATGGCTACACCTTC,CAISPVPNYGYTF
TRBJ2-2,many,14,.,TRBV7-3,TGTGCCAGCAGCTTAGAGGTGAACACCGGGGAGCTGTTTTTT,CASSLEVNTGELFF
TRBJ2-5,.,14,TRBD1,TRBV7-9,TGTGCCAGCAGCTTACTCGGACAGGGCGGTGCCCAGTACTTC,CASSLLGQGGAQYF
TRBJ2-2,.,15,TRBD1,TRBV5-1,TGCGCCAGCAGCTCGGGACAGGTGAACACCGGGGAGCTGTTTTTT,CASSSGQVNTGELFF
TRBJ1-4,.,14,TRBD1,TRBV5-6,TGTGCCAGCAGCTCGTTCCCAGGCCGGGACAGGGGACTTTTT,CASSSFPGRDRGLF
TRBJ2-7,.,14,.,TRBV11-2,TGTGCCAGCAGCCAGAGCCGGGGGGCCGTCGAGCAGTACTTC,CASSQSRGAVEQYF
TRBJ1-5,.,13,.,TRBV20-1,TGCAGTGCTAGAGTGGGCCCCGAAGAACCCCAGCATTTT,CSARVGPEEPQHF
TRBJ2-5,few,15,.,TRBV9,TGTGCCAGCAGCGTAGGTGGAACAGCCCAAGAGACCCAGTACTTC,CASSVGGTAQETQYF
TRBJ2-5,.,12,.,TRBV20-1,TGCAGTGCTAGTACTCACCAAGAGACCCAGTACTTC,CSASTHQETQYF